Presented here are 14 T cell receptor beta chains from one specimen sequenced in a study of blood T cell repertoires in COVID-19 (dated by TCRdb to the early 2020s). Receptor libraries were prepared by the immunoSEQ multiplex PCR assay. As stored in TCRdb, this immuneACCESS dataset retains in-frame rearrangements with V and J assigned. A fraction of the clones does not appear; measured against another copy, unresolved V genes explain less than half of the discrepancy, and the remainder lacks a known reason. The sample table holds 150,000 to 200,000 clones, of which about four fifths were seen once. The top ten constitute approximately 3.6% of the sample. Sequencing input: PBMCs or T cells enriched from blood (not recorded which). These receptors all come from a woman aged 60-75 years who had recovered from COVID-19.

The chain couples TRBV27 to TRBJ2-1; D unclear. The germline V gene encodes CDR1 MNHEY and CDR2 SMNVEV (reference sequence). This CDR3 has 17 amino acids. V was clipped by 0 bases and J by 0 bases, with 12 bases between them. CDR3: CASSLSRGLSSYNEQFF. The CDR3 DNA reads as TGTGCCAGCAGTTTATCGCGAGGCCTGAGCTCCTACAATGAGCAGTTCTTC.

This chain links TRBV27 with TRBJ2-3; tentative D call: TRBD2 (5 bases). V was shortened by 5 bases and J by 4 bases, with 19 bases between the two germline ends. In germline, CDR1 is MNHEY, CDR2 SMNVEV (reference sequence). This CDR3 is 16 amino acids long. CDR3 DNA sequence: TGTGCCAGCAGTAACACTAAACGGGGTTTTGCAGATACGCAGTATTTT. Its translation is CASSNTKRGFADTQYF.

The chain joins TRBV5-1 to TRBJ1-2, with 11 bases identical to TRBD1. The germline CDR1 and CDR2 sequences are SGHRS and YFSETQ. This CDR3 has 15 residues. The trim removed 0 bases at V and 6 bases at J, leaving 4 bases unmatched. CDR3 in DNA: TGCGCCAGCAGCTTGGGGACAGGGGGCGCGGATGGCTACACCTTC. This translates into CASSLGTGGADGYTF.

This sequence joins TRBV10-2 and TRBJ1-1; perhaps TRBD1 as D (6 bases). Looked up from germline, CDR1 is WSHSY and CDR2 is SAAADI. The ends were cut back, 6 bases at V and 3 bases at J, with 8 bases in the middle. CDR3 length equals 12 residues. Written as DNA, the CDR3 is TGCGCCAGCAGAGACAGGTACACTGAAGCTTTCTTT. It is translated as CASRDRYTEAFF.

As for this clone: One junction end disagrees with the germline gene, perhaps due to a read error. V gene TRBV19 combines with J gene TRBJ2-1; 16 nucleotides match TRBD2. Germline V gene sequence: CDR1 LNHDA, CDR2 SQIVND (reference sequence). The CDR3 is 19 amino acids. The CDR3: CASSSAGTSGGASYNVQFF. CDR3 nucleotide sequence: TGTGCCAGTAGTAGCGCCGGGACTAGCGGGGGGGCATCCTACAATGTGCAGTTCTTC.

The rearrangement links TRBV25-1 to TRBJ1-6, with D tentatively TRBD1 (5 bases). Between the trimmed V and J ends, which lost 0 bases and 7 bases, there was a span of 13 bases. Per germline, CDR1 MGHDK and CDR2 SYGVNS. This CDR3 region has 16 residues. As DNA, the CDR3 is TGTGCCAGCAGTGAATATGTCGAGACAGCGAATTCACCCCTCCACTTT. Translated: CASSEYVETANSPLHF.

The rearrangement uses TRBV27 and TRBJ1-2, with TRBD1 identical over 8 bases. Per the germline V gene, CDR1 is MNHEY and CDR2 is SMNVEV (reference sequence). This CDR3 is built from 17 residues. With V trimmed by 4 bases and J by 2 bases, 12 bases remained unmatched. The CDR3 sequence is CASSSSWTGRGNYGYTF. The DNA for the CDR3 is TGTGCCAGCAGTTCCTCCTGGACAGGGAGGGGGAACTATGGCTACACCTTC.

The chain uses TRBV24-1 and TRBJ2-1; a possible D gene is TRBD2 (5 bases). Germline CDR1 KGHDR, CDR2 SFDVKD. The CDR3 runs 16 residues. Trimming stripped 2 bases from V and 9 bases from J, with 19 bases between. The CDR3 sequence is CATSDSSTGIFSEQFF. As DNA, the CDR3 is TGTGCCACCAGTGATTCCTCGACCGGGATCTTTAGTGAGCAGTTCTTC.

This clone occurred once. This chain connects TRBV30 to TRBJ2-1; 7 bases are a match to TRBD2. The CDR3 has 15 residues. V shed 3 bases and J 4 bases; nucleotides not matched to a gene: 9. Per the germline V gene, CDR1 is GTSNPN and CDR2 is SVGIG (reference sequence). CDR3: CAWSHLAGVYNEQFF. The CDR3 nucleotides are TGTGCCTGGAGCCATTTGGCGGGGGTATACAATGAGCAGTTCTTC. Drawing the rest from reference TRBV30 and TRBJ2-1, the complete variable domain is SQTIHQWPATLVQPVGSPLSLECTVEGTSNPNLYWYRQAAGRGLQLLFYSVGIGQISSEVPQNLSASRPQDRQFILSSKKLLLSDSGFYLCAWSHLAGVYNEQFFGPGTRLTVL.

This clone was detected a few times. The J gene is TRBJ1-2, the V gene TRBV5-1, with 7 nucleotides matching TRBD1. Unmatched junction bases numbered 1, after V lost 0 bases and J lost 2 bases. Germline V gene sequence: CDR1 SGHRS, CDR2 YFSETQ. The CDR3 has 14 residues. CDR3 bases: TGCGCCAGCAGCTTGGACAGGGGAAACTATGGCTACACCTTC. It is translated as CASSLDRGNYGYTF.

The rearrangement links TRBV3-1 (or the pseudogene TRBV3-2) to TRBJ1-2; the D is unclear. Trimming shortened V by 1 base and J by 5 bases, and 11 bases separated the two germline ends. CDR3 length: 14 amino acids. Germline assignment: CDR1 LGHDT and CDR2 YNNKEL (reference sequence). The CDR3, as DNA: TGTGCCAGCAGCCAAGTGGCAGAACGATATGGCTACACCTTC. Encoded protein: CASSQVAERYGYTF.

V is TRBV5-5 and J is TRBJ1-2, with TRBD1 identical over 8 bases. CDR1 and CDR2 from the germline V gene are SGHKS and YYEKEE (reference sequence). The CDR3 runs to 15 residues. V was clipped by 0 bases and J by 7 bases; unmatched bases: 8. CDR3 DNA: TGTGCCAGCAGCTTGGAAGGGACAGGCTTTCTTGGCTACACCTTC. This gives the protein CASSLEGTGFLGYTF. The full variable domain, completed using reference TRBV5-5 and TRBJ1-2, is DAGVTQSPTHLIKTRGQQVTLRCSPISGHKSVSWYQQVLGQGPQFIFQYYEKEERGRGNFPDRFSARQFPNYSSELNVNALLLGDSALYLCASSLEGTGFLGYTFGSGTRLTVV.

The gene calls are TRBV4-2 and TRBJ2-3; the D is unclear. V lost 1 base and J lost 5, with 4 bases in between. The V gene's germline CDR1 is LGHNA and CDR2 YNFKEQ. This CDR3 comprises 12 residues. CDR3 in amino acids: CASSQVEDTQYF. CDR3 sequence (DNA): TGTGCCAGCAGCCAAGTAGAAGATACGCAGTATTTT.

The chain links TRBV27 to TRBJ2-2; TRBD2 matches 11 bases. The ends lost 5 bases at V and 7 bases at J; junction bases unmatched: 9. Looked up from germline, CDR1 is MNHEY and CDR2 is SMNVEV (reference sequence). This CDR3 has 16 amino acids. CDR3 amino acids: CASSEIAGGLGGELFF. The DNA of the CDR3 is TGTGCCAGCAGTGAAATAGCGGGGGGGCTAGGCGGGGAGCTGTTTTTT.